This T cell receptor (beta chain) stems from a study of molecular identifiers for immune sequencing clone quantification. In this sample, this clonotype turned up many times. The germline V and J ends were trimmed by 1 base and 0 bases, with 10 bases remaining between them. The CDR3 has 17 amino acids. The germline V gene has CDR1 PRHDT and CDR2 FYEKMQ (reference sequence). TCRdb redid the calling of the PCR reads with MiXCR, one entry per CDR3 protein. Seen here are about 640,000 distinct CDR3 sequences, just under 20% observed once, and the top ten hold around 0.9%. The receptor comes from a human donor in good health. Some libraries in this study had Jurkat cell RNA spiked in. This sequence joins TRBV13 and TRBJ2-6; D may be TRBD1 or TRBD2 (5 bases each). Material: naive CD8+ T cells from blood, with Jurkat cell RNA spiked in. The subset here: FACS-sorted CD8+CD4-CCR7+CD45RA+ naive T cells. DNA of the CDR3: TGTGCCAGCAGCTTAGCCGGGGCGCACTCTGGGGCCAACGTCCTGACTTTC. This codes for CASSLAGAHSGANVLTF.